The 27 T cell receptor beta chains below come from one sample, sequenced in a study of glioma-infiltrating T cells after dendritic cell vaccination. TCRdb keeps only in-frame clones here, not all; method: immunoSEQ multiplex PCR. Counted here are tens of thousands of clones, roughly four fifths occurring once; the ten biggest clones make up under 2.5%. The starting material was blood, obtained before dendritic cell vaccination. The receptors originated from a human donor with glioblastoma.

The rearrangement uses TRBV5-1 and TRBJ1-1; 8 bases agree with TRBD1. The CDR3 is made up of 17 amino acids. Germline CDR1 reads SGHRS; CDR2 reads YFSETQ. The J segment lost 1 base and the V segment lost 4 bases, leaving 12 bases of the junction unmatched. The CDR3, as DNA: TGCGCCAGCAGCCAGAATACAGGGGGGAGGGGGAACACTGAAGCTTTCTTT. Its protein product is CASSQNTGGRGNTEAFF.

The J gene is TRBJ1-2, the V gene TRBV2; D is uncertain. V lost 0 bases and J lost 4, with 9 bases in between. Germline CDR1 SNHLY, CDR2 FYNNEI. This CDR3 spans 14 amino acids. In DNA, the CDR3 is TGTGCCAGCAGTGAAGCTTGGACTTCCTATGGCTACACCTTC. It encodes CASSEAWTSYGYTF.

CDR3 region: CASSLRIELAGSGTQYF. For the CDR3, the DNA is TGTGCCAGCAGCTTAAGGATCGAACTAGCGGGGTCCGGGACCCAGTACTTC. The chain uses TRBV11-3 and TRBJ2-5; TRBD2 aligns across 10 bases. Germline assignment: CDR1 SGHNT and CDR2 YENEEA. The CDR3 covers 17 residues. V lost 2 bases to trimming and J lost 7 bases; unmatched junction nucleotides: 13.

The chain carries TRBV11-3 and TRBJ2-4, with D possibly TRBD1 on 6 matching bases. The CDR3 consists of 14 residues. Trimming left V 4 bases short and J 6 bases short, with 13 bases between. Germline CDR1 reads SGHNT; CDR2 reads YENEEA. The CDR3 coding sequence is TGTGCCAGCAGCTCCCAGGGGAAGGGAAACATTCAGTACTTC. It is translated as CASSSQGKGNIQYF. Full variable domain (outside the CDR3, taken from reference TRBV11-3 and TRBJ2-4): EAGVVQSPRYKIIEKKQPVAFWCNPISGHNTLYWYLQNLGQGPELLIRYENEEAVDDSQLPKDRFSAERLKGVDSTLKIQPAELGDSAVYLCASSSQGKGNIQYFGAGTRLSVL.

The chain recombines TRBV5-1 with TRBJ2-3; possibly TRBD1 for D (6 bases). This CDR3 spans 16 amino acids. The V end lost 4 bases, the J end lost 2 bases, and 17 bases lay between the germline ends. Germline CDR1 and CDR2: SGHRS and YFSETQ. This chain's CDR3 is CASSLGQLNPTDTQYF. The CDR3 DNA reads TGCGCCAGCAGCCTCGGACAGCTCAACCCCACAGATACGCAGTATTTT.

V and J are TRBV27 and TRBJ1-1; 7 nucleotides line up with TRBD1. This CDR3 has 12 amino acids. CDR1 and CDR2 from the germline V gene are MNHEY and SMNVEV (reference sequence). The junction had 6 bases not matched to a gene; V was cut back by 7 bases and J by 7 bases. CDR3 region: CASIRQGGEAFF. The CDR3 nucleotides are TGTGCCAGCATCCGACAGGGTGGTGAAGCTTTCTTT.

The gene calls are TRBV19 and TRBJ2-5; perhaps TRBD2 as D (6 bases). V was pared by 3 bases and J by 2 bases, with 7 bases between. CDR3 length: 13 residues. Germline CDR1 is LNHDA and CDR2 is SQIVND (reference sequence). DNA for the CDR3: TGTGCCAGTAGTATGGAGGGGCAAGAGACCCAGTACTTC. It translates to CASSMEGQETQYF.

The chain couples TRBV5-1 to TRBJ2-5, with 11 bases fitting TRBD1. Per germline, CDR1 SGHRS and CDR2 YFSETQ. The CDR3 loop spans 15 amino acids. V trimming: 4 bases; J trimming: 1 base; junction bases outside the gene matches: 3. The CDR3 here is CASSPGTGGQETQYF. The CDR3 bases are TGCGCCAGCAGCCCGGGGACAGGGGGCCAAGAGACCCAGTACTTC.

J is TRBJ1-5 and V is TRBV6-5; 9 nucleotides line up with TRBD1. This CDR3 is built from 16 residues. CDR1 is MNHEY and CDR2 is SVGAGI in the germline V gene. With V trimmed by 4 bases and J by 5 bases, 9 bases remained unmatched. The CDR3 here is CASSSQGAPGYQPQHF. The DNA of the CDR3 is TGTGCCAGCAGTTCACAGGGGGCGCCGGGATATCAGCCCCAGCATTTT.

This clone was seen just once. The chain has TRBV5-1 and TRBJ2-1, with 12 bases lining up with TRBD2. The CDR3 spans 15 residues. J gave up 6 bases and V 4 bases, and 5 bases lay outside the gene matches. Germline values: CDR1 SGHRS, CDR2 YFSETQ. CDR3 sequence: CASSPRTSGINEQFF. The CDR3, as DNA: TGCGCCAGCAGCCCAAGGACTAGCGGGATCAATGAGCAGTTCTTC.

This sequence joins TRBV4-1 and TRBJ2-7, with 10 bases that match TRBD2. Trimming at V came to 0 bases and at J to 1 base, leaving 9 bases not matched to a gene. The CDR3 is 18 amino acids. The germline V gene has CDR1 MGHRA and CDR2 YSYEKL. The CDR3 protein is CASSQEKTGTSVSYEQYF. The CDR3 coding sequence is TGCGCCAGCAGCCAAGAGAAAACCGGGACTAGCGTTTCCTACGAGCAGTACTTC.

The chain has TRBV7-9 and TRBJ1-2, with a weak D call TRBD1 (5 bases). V lost 4 bases, J lost 2 bases, and 14 bases lay in between. CDR1 and CDR2 (germline): SEHNR, FQNEAQ (reference sequence). This CDR3 contains 15 residues. The chain's CDR3 is CASSYETDRNYGYTF. CDR3 coding DNA: TGTGCCAGCAGCTACGAGACCGACAGAAACTATGGCTACACCTTC. Combining the CDR3 with reference TRBV7-9 and TRBJ1-2 gives the whole variable domain DTGVSQNPRHKITKRGQNVTFRCDPISEHNRLYWYRQTLGQGPEFLTYFQNEAQLEKSRLLSDRFSAERPKGSFSTLEIQRTEQGDSAMYLCASSYETDRNYGYTFGSGTRLTVV.

The V gene is TRBV10-3, the J gene TRBJ1-2; a weak D match, TRBD1 (5 bases). V was clipped by 6 bases and J by 3 bases, with 14 bases between them. The CDR3 covers 14 residues. Germline CDR1 is ENHRY and CDR2 is SYGVKD. Written as DNA, the CDR3 is TGTGCCATCAGGGGGGACGGGGGGGACTATGGCTACACCTTC. Translating it yields CAIRGDGGDYGYTF.

CDR3 sequence reads: CASSLYGSGTSGMRTGELFF. The CDR3 DNA reads as TGTGCCAGCAGTTTGTACGGGTCCGGGACTAGCGGGATGAGGACCGGGGAGCTGTTTTTT. V and J are TRBV27 and TRBJ2-2, with 13 bases aligning to TRBD2. V lost 3 bases to trimming and J lost 5 bases; unmatched junction nucleotides: 15. The germline V gene has CDR1 MNHEY and CDR2 SMNVEV (reference sequence). CDR3 size: 20 residues.

The chain employs TRBV19 and TRBJ2-1; 9 bases match TRBD2. After removal of 4 bases from V and 5 bases from J, the junction contained 3 bases not matched to a gene. Per the germline V gene, CDR1 is LNHDA and CDR2 is SQIVND (reference sequence). This CDR3 has 14 residues. The CDR3: CASSSGRADNEQFF. CDR3 DNA sequence: TGTGCCAGTAGTAGCGGGAGGGCAGACAATGAGCAGTTCTTC.

The chain employs TRBV6-6 and TRBJ1-1, with a tentative D call TRBD1 (5 bases). V shed 6 bases and J shed 7 bases, with 6 bases lying between them. Germline V gene lookup returns CDR1 MNHNY and CDR2 SVGAGI (reference sequence). The CDR3 length is 10 residues. CDR3: CASRDIEAFF. CDR3 coding DNA: TGTGCCAGCAGGGACATTGAAGCTTTCTTT.

This sequence joins TRBV6-1 and TRBJ2-1; 13 bases match TRBD2. Looked up from germline, CDR1 is MNHNS and CDR2 is SASEGT. The CDR3 has 15 amino acids. After removal of 8 bases from V and 3 bases from J, the junction contained 4 bases not matched to a gene. CDR3 DNA sequence: TGTGCCAGCGGGACTAGCGGGGCCTACTACAATGAGCAGTTCTTC. It encodes CASGTSGAYYNEQFF.

The J gene is TRBJ1-3, the V gene TRBV30; possibly TRBD1 for D (5 bases). The CDR3 is 12 residues long. V lost 5 bases to trimming and J lost 4 bases, with 9 bases between them. Per the germline V gene, CDR1 is GTSNPN and CDR2 is SVGIG (reference sequence). The CDR3 spells CAWARQGNTIYF. In DNA form, the CDR3 reads TGTGCCTGGGCCCGACAGGGAAACACCATATATTTT.

The chain is built from TRBV5-1 and TRBJ2-3; possibly TRBD1 for D (7 bases). Germline assignment: CDR1 SGHRS and CDR2 YFSETQ. The CDR3 is 15 amino acids. The V gene lost 0 bases and the J gene lost 3 bases, with 11 bases spanning the gap. CDR3 amino acids: CASSLGTGLTDTQYF. The CDR3 DNA sequence: TGCGCCAGCAGCTTGGGGACAGGACTAACAGATACGCAGTATTTT.

This clone has a single count. The chain has TRBV11-3 and TRBJ2-1; TRBD2 aligns across 14 bases. Unmatched junction bases numbered 8, after V lost 1 base and J lost 9 bases. CDR3 length: 17 amino acids. Germline V gene sequence: CDR1 SGHNT, CDR2 YENEEA. CDR3 residues: CASSLGGLAGGRGEQFF. Written as DNA, the CDR3 is TGTGCCAGCAGCTTAGGAGGACTAGCGGGAGGCCGGGGTGAGCAGTTCTTC. The complete variable domain, with remaining parts taken from reference TRBV11-3 and TRBJ2-1, reads EAGVVQSPRYKIIEKKQPVAFWCNPISGHNTLYWYLQNLGQGPELLIRYENEEAVDDSQLPKDRFSAERLKGVDSTLKIQPAELGDSAVYLCASSLGGLAGGRGEQFFGPGTRLTVL.

V and J are TRBV5-1 and TRBJ1-3; D gene unclear. V gave up 4 bases and J gave up 0 bases, with 11 bases separating them. Germline lookup yields CDR1 SGHRS and CDR2 YFSETQ. The CDR3 extends over 15 amino acids. The CDR3 DNA sequence: TGCGCCAGCAGCCCTGGTGGCAGCTCTGGAAACACCATATATTTT. It translates to CASSPGGSSGNTIYF.

This clone has a handful of counts. The CDR3 spells CASSSPSGIATNEKLFF. The CDR3 nucleotides are TGTGCCAGCAGCTCACCCTCAGGGATTGCAACTAATGAAAAACTGTTTTTT. The rearrangement joins TRBV11-2 to TRBJ1-4; tentatively, D is TRBD1 (5 bases). The V end was cut by 4 bases, the J end by 0 bases, with 15 bases between. Germline lookup yields CDR1 SGHAT and CDR2 FQNNGV. CDR3 length: 17 amino acids.

V is TRBV28 and J is TRBJ1-2; D possibly corresponds to TRBD1 (6 bases). Germline V gene lookup returns CDR1 MDHEN and CDR2 SYDVKM. There are 14 residues in the CDR3. V dropped 11 bases and J dropped 2 bases, with 18 bases sitting between them. The CDR3 nucleotides read TGTGCCCATGGCGGGGGGCAGGGGAACTATGGCTACACCTTC. Amino acid sequence: CAHGGGQGNYGYTF.

The chain couples TRBV4-1 to TRBJ1-3; maybe TRBD1 (5 bases). CDR3 size: 16 residues. Trimming pared 4 bases from V and 0 bases from J, leaving 13 bases between. The V gene's germline CDR1 is MGHRA and CDR2 YSYEKL. CDR3 nucleotides: TGCGCCAGCAGCCCGGGGGAGGGGTCCTCTGGAAACACCATATATTTT. It yields the protein CASSPGEGSSGNTIYF.

The CDR3 bases are TGTGCCAGTACATCCGGTCAGAACACTGAAGCTTTCTTT. It yields the protein CASTSGQNTEAFF. This chain joins TRBV19 and TRBJ1-1, with D unresolved. V gave up 7 bases and J gave up 1 base, with 10 bases separating them. The CDR3 length is 13 residues. CDR1 LNHDA and CDR2 SQIVND come from the germline V gene (reference sequence).

The chain couples TRBV27 to TRBJ1-2, with D maybe TRBD1 (6 bases). The V end was cut by 2 bases, the J end by 6 bases, with 10 bases between. The CDR3 is 13 residues long. The germline gives CDR1 MNHEY, CDR2 SMNVEV (reference sequence). The DNA for the CDR3 is TGTGCCAGCAGTTTACAGGGGATGGATGGCTACACCTTC. It translates to CASSLQGMDGYTF.

V is TRBV5-1 and J is TRBJ2-5; a weak D match, TRBD2 (6 bases). The CDR3 runs 15 residues. Germline V gene sequence: CDR1 SGHRS, CDR2 YFSETQ. Trimming cost V 4 bases and J 1 base, with 14 bases left between them. The CDR3 loop reads CASSITPGLQETQYF. Here the CDR3 DNA reads TGCGCCAGCAGCATAACGCCGGGACTCCAAGAGACCCAGTACTTC.